The present T cell receptor (beta chain) was sequenced within a study of cytomegalovirus exposure and HLA in healthy donors. This clone was picked up one time. What it binds is unknown. Notes on the study in general: Association of a missense DCLRE1C variant with TCR beta V- and J-gene trimming was reported in a later analysis. For most TCR sequences rarity was the rule, although some public TCRs occurred in many donors. In most subjects, TCR beta sequences reportedly gave accurate predictions of HLA-A and HLA-B alleles. Analyses of presence and absence presupposed an approximately uniform sequencing depth across donors.

PCR involved 60 Vbeta and 13 Jbeta primers. Method: immunoSEQ multiplex PCR; TCRdb's copy keeps in-frame clones and lacks some. The sample lists some 200,000 clones; 70% to 80% were seen once. The V gene lost 2 bases and the J gene lost 3 bases, with 9 bases spanning the gap. Germline lookup yields CDR1 SGHDT and CDR2 YYEEEE. This CDR3 region has 14 residues. J is TRBJ1-3 and V is TRBV5-6; D may be TRBD1 (6 bases). The sequence was obtained from a girl aged 5-17 years in good health and CMV-seropositive. Sequenced sample: PBMCs. The CDR3 sequence is CASSLGQIGNTIYF. The DNA for the CDR3 is TGTGCCAGCAGCTTAGGACAGATTGGAAACACCATATATTTT.